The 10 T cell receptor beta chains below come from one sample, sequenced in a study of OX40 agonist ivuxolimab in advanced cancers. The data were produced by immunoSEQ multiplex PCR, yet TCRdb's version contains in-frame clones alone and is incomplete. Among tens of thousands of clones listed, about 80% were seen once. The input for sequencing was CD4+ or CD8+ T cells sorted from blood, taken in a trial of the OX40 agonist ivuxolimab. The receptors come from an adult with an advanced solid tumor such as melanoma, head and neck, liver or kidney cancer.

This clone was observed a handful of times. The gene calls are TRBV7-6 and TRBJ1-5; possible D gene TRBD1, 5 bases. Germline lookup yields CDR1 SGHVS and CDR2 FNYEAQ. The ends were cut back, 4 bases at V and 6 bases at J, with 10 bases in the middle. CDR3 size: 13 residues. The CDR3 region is CASSSGGSQPQHF. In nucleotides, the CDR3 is TGTGCCAGCAGCTCTGGGGGATCTCAGCCCCAGCATTTT.

This CDR3 is CASSPLVNPYNEQFF. In DNA, the CDR3 is TGTGCCAGTAGTCCACTAGTGAACCCCTACAATGAGCAGTTCTTC. The chain links TRBV19 to TRBJ2-1; D might be TRBD2 (5 bases). This CDR3 has 15 residues. V lost 5 bases, J lost 2 bases, and 13 bases lay in between. Per the germline V gene, CDR1 is LNHDA and CDR2 is SQIVND (reference sequence).

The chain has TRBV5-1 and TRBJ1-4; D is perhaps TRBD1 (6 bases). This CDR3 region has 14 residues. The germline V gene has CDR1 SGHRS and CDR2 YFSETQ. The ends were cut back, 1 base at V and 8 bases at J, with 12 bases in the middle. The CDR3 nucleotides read TGCGCCAGCAGCTTGCGCAGGGGCGCCGAAAAACTGTTTTTT. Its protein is CASSLRRGAEKLFF.

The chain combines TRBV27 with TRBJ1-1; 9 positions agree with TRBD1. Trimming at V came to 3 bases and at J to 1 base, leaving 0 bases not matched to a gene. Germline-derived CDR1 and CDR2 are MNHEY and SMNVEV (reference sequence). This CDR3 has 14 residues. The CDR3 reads CASSLGQGNTEAFF. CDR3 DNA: TGTGCCAGCAGTTTGGGACAGGGGAACACTGAAGCTTTCTTT.

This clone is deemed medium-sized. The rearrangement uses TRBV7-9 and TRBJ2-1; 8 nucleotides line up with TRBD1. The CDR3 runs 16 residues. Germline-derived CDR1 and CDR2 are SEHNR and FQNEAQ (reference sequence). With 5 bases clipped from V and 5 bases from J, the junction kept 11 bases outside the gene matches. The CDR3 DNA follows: TGTGCCAGCAGCCCCCCCGGACAGGGTGTCGACAATGAGCAGTTCTTC. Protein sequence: CASSPPGQGVDNEQFF.

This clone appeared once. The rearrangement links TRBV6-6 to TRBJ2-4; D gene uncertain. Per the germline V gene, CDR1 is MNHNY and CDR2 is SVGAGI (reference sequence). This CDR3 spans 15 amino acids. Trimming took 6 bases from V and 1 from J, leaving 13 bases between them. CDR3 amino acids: CASRGSGRAKNIQYF. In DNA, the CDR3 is TGTGCCAGCAGGGGTTCCGGGCGGGCCAAAAACATTCAGTACTTC.

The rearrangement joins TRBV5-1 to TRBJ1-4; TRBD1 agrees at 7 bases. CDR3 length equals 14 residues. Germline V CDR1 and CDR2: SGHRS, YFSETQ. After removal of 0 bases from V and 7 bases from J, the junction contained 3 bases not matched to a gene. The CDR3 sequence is CASSLDRGPEKLFF. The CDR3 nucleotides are TGCGCCAGCAGCTTGGATAGGGGGCCTGAAAAACTGTTTTTT.

In nucleotides, the CDR3 is TGTGCCAGCAGCTTGGGCTTGGGGGGGCATCAGCCCCAGCATTTT. Translation gives CASSLGLGGHQPQHF. The chain links TRBV7-3 to TRBJ1-5, with D perhaps matching TRBD1 (6 bases). The V gene's germline CDR1 is SGHTA and CDR2 FQGTGA. Between the trimmed V and J ends, which lost 3 bases and 5 bases, there was a span of 14 bases. The CDR3 loop spans 15 amino acids.

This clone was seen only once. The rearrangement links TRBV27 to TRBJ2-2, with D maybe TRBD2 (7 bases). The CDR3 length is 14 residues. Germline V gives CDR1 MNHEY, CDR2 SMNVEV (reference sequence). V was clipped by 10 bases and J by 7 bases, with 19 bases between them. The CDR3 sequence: CATRIGGPVGELFF. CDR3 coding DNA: TGTGCCACCCGGATCGGGGGGCCGGTCGGGGAGCTGTTTTTT.

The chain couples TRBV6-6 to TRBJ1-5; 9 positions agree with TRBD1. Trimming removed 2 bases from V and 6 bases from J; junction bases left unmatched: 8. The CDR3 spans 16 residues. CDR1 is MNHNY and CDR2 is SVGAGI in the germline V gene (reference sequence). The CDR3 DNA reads TGTGCCAGCAGTTACCTTACAGGGGGCGAACGTCAGCCCCAGCATTTT. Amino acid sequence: CASSYLTGGERQPQHF.